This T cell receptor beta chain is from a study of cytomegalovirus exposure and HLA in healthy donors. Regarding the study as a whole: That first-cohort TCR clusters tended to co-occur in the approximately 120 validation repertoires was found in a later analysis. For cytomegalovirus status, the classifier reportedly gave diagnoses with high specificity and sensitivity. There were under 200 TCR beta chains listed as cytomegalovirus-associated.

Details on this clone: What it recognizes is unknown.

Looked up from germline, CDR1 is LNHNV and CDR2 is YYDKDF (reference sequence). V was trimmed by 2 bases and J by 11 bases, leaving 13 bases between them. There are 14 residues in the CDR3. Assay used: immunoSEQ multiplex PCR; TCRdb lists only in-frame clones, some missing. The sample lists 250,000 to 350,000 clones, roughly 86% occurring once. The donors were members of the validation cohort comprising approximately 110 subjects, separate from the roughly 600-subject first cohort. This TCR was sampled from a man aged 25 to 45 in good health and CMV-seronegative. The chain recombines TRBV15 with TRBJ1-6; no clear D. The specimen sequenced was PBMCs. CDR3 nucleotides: TGTGCCACCAGCAGACTATTACCCCCTACACCCCTCCACTTT. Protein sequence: CATSRLLPPTPLHF. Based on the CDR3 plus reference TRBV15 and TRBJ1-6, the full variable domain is DAMVIQNPRYQVTQFGKPVTLSCSQTLNHNVMYWYQQKSSQAPKLLFHYYDKDFNNEADTPDNFQSRRPNTSFCFLDIRSPGLGDTAMYLCATSRLLPPTPLHFGNGTRLTVT.